The sample holds a few counts of the clone carrying this TCR beta chain. The antigen remains unidentified. The CDR3 has 11 amino acids. Trimming removed 4 bases from V and 2 bases from J, with 5 bases in between. The germline V gene encodes CDR1 GTSNPN and CDR2 SVGIG (reference sequence). The entry originates in a study of cytomegalovirus exposure and HLA in healthy donors. Overall study: In an early release, HLA-typed donors contributed 77 million or so unique TCR sequences. Study-level points and caveats: When presence/absence was analysed, sequencing depth was taken to be roughly uniform across donors. A later analysis found most CMV-associated TCR beta chains apparently HLA-restricted.

The PCR made use of 60 Vbeta and 13 Jbeta primers. Here immunoSEQ multiplex PCR was the method, and the copy in TCRdb shows in-frame clones only, minus some. The data show approximately 150,000 clones, with 60% to 80% seen just once and about 0.64% held by the top ten. Input material: PBMCs. The V and J genes are TRBV30 and TRBJ2-5; no reliable D call. The receptor comes from a male donor in good health and CMV-seronegative. The CDR3 region has the DNA TGTGCCTGGACAGAACAAGAGACCCAGTACTTC. Translating gives CAWTEQETQYF.